This T cell receptor (beta chain) derives from a study of cytomegalovirus exposure and HLA in healthy donors (dated by TCRdb to 2017 to 2019). Background for the entire study: According to an earlier analysis of 550 to 700 of the donors, some 180 million T cells yielded 90 million to 140 million unique TCR beta sequences and more than 250 Gb of sequence data. An early release that covered about 600 HLA-typed donors contained approximately 290 gigabases of sequencing data and roughly 84 million unique TCR sequences. Of the roughly 400 genotyped donors, 81% fell in the genetic ancestry cluster associated with self-reported Caucasian donors. The study was designed to test whether signatures of past pathogen exposure could be identified by cataloging public T cell receptors. The study profiled the T cell repertoires of hundreds of subjects by immunosequencing and related them to cytomegalovirus serostatus. A separate validation cohort of about 110 different subjects was used in addition to the approximately 670-subject first cohort. High-throughput TCR immunosequencing, statistical association of individual TCRs with disease status, and machine learning were combined to predict cytomegalovirus infection status. In a later analysis, previously published TCR beta repertoires from 670 or so donors were re-analyzed and high-resolution HLA genotyping was added so that TCR occurrence patterns could be studied. In the later analysis, no new phenotypic data were used to find candidate immune exposures; instead, reliance was placed on TCR beta sequences and their occurrence across donors. To decide whether each TCR beta V gene segment behaved as functional or pseudogenic, an earlier analysis of some 570 of the donors relied on high-throughput TCR beta sequencing. Alongside the repertoire data, information on donor age, sex, ethnicity and CMV serostatus was compiled. A later genetic analysis used genome-wide SNP genotypes for about 60% of the roughly 700 donors, treating that subset as a discovery cohort. All discovery cohort repertoires had been generated on a single sequencing platform. HLA typing included class I and class II loci at four-digit resolution. The number of typed donors differed by locus: about 620-640 for A, B, C, DRB1 and DQB1; approximately 520 for DQA1; around 580 for DPA1; and 400 to 480 for DPB1. Because of strong linkage in the cohort, a few DR-DQ haplotypes were treated as single units for association and clustering. On average, approximately 250,000 unique TCR beta nucleotide sequences were sequenced per donor among fewer than 500 genotyped donors of the cohort, with roughly a sixth of those sequences being non-productive.

Comment on this clone: It lacks a known antigen. No qualities accompany the bases; no much larger clone lies one base away.

The CDR3 numbers 13 residues from cysteine through phenylalanine. The sequence is cut down to CDR3 DNA, 39 bases in frame from base 1. From a lookup of the germline V gene, CDR1 and CDR2 are SNHLY and FYNNEI. V ends up 6 bases short and J 6 bases short, with an unmatched junction base count of 5. The cohort was made up of around 720 healthy bone marrow donors. At the time of sampling, every cohort member was nominally healthy, though immune exposures that went unrecorded were likely present. The donor tested CMV seropositive, placing the donor among the 290 or so seropositive members of the cohort. Each donor provided a peripheral blood sample, and peripheral blood mononuclear cells were used for TCR beta sequencing. Genomic DNA extraction from the blood cell samples was performed with the Qiagen DNeasy Blood Extraction Kit. Receptor libraries were prepared by the immunoSEQ multiplex PCR assay. A mixture of 60 forward primers for TCR Vbeta segments and 13 reverse primers for TCR Jbeta segments was used in the multiplex PCR. The CDR3 region of rearranged TCR beta genes was amplified from genomic DNA by a multiplex PCR assay. The Illumina HiSeq System was used to sequence the amplified TCR beta libraries as 87-base-pair reads. In the authors' own workflow: Across the 670 or so repertoires, a later analysis counted roughly 84 million unique TCR beta chains, 9.5 million to 13 million of which were shared by at least two donors. A nearest-neighbor algorithm error-corrected the raw reads and collapsed the reads into unique sequences, merging closely related sequences to remove PCR and sequencing errors. Alignment of CDR3 sequences to IMGT reference sequences was used to assign V, D and J gene segments. For a sequence to be retained, at least a six-nucleotide match to both a V gene segment and a J gene segment was required. Rearrangements were called productive when the CDR3 lacked stop codons and stayed in frame with V and J; all others were non-productive. CDR3 was defined according to IMGT convention as the region running from the second conserved V-encoded cysteine to the conserved J-encoded phenylalanine. The earlier analysis of some 580 of the donors excluded any sequence lacking an unambiguous match to a single V gene segment. In an earlier analysis of approximately 500 of the donors, a V segment was called functional when productive rearrangements were above 56.7%, and segregating when the standard deviation between donors exceeded 5%. A statistical classification framework was developed to diagnose cytomegalovirus status using the catalog of TCR beta chain sequences. In a later analysis, V and J genes were assigned by comparing TCR nucleotide sequences against IMGT/GENE-DB human TR gene sequences. The TCRdist pipeline was used in a later analysis to assign CDR3 sequences and most-parsimonious VDJ recombination scenarios. In a later analysis, each TCR beta chain was defined by its CDR3 amino acid sequence together with its V-gene family, and reads without a unique V-gene family were excluded. In a later analysis, nearly 600 highly shared, low-generation-probability nucleotide sequences were removed to address suspected cross-contamination and a sequencing artifact. In a later analysis, a clonal expansion index was calculated for each public chain from normalized within-repertoire ranks of inferred template counts. Generation probabilities in a later analysis came from a VDJ recombination model fitted to out-of-frame rearrangements, and those results were checked against IGoR. Hypergeometric tests were used in a later analysis to score TCR-TCR, TCR-HLA and TCR-CMV co-occurrence, with a repertoire-size bias correction applied to the TCR pairs. A later analysis estimated false discovery rates by permuting HLA or CMV assignments 20 times. A later analysis grouped co-occurring TCRs with DBSCAN, adding TCRdist sequence similarity when clustering within HLA-allele-positive subsets. Co-occurrence clustering excluded repertoires with fewer than 30,000 or more than 120,000 public chains, plus five with anomalous nucleotide sharing. TCRdb limited this immuneACCESS table to in-frame rearrangements with V and J called. A share of clones is missing; checked studies link under half to unresolved V genes, and the rest is unexplained. V, J and clone size are taken as reported in that table, and D and trimming were inferred from the DNA itself. The table for this sample lists around 58,000 clones; about 67% of them were counted only once. The ten largest account for approximately 30% of the sample.

The investigation overall reported the following: The 87-base-pair reads could not distinguish some IMGT-functional V segments, including TRBV6-2 and TRBV6-3, so those segments were excluded. While some public TCRs were present in many individuals, most TCR sequences turned up only very rarely across donors. According to a later analysis, TCR association rates differed among HLA loci, with DRB1 alleles showing the most associated TCRs and HLA-C alleles showing the fewest. Compared with equally common non-associated chains, HLA-associated TCR beta chains in a later analysis were more clonally expanded and had lower generation probabilities. Because counts were too low, seventeen rarely observed V segments, including chromosome 9 orphons, were left out of the earlier analysis of 587 of the donors. A later analysis associated about 17,000 TCR beta sequences with specific HLA alleles at a false discovery rate of 0.05. Three of the identified cytomegalovirus-associated TCR beta chains were confirmed in vitro to be specific for cytomegalovirus antigens. Correlated functional status among segregating V segments might be attributable to linkage disequilibrium, but an unknown experimental factor could not be ruled out. CMV serostatus was the only immune exposure information available for the cohort. Most CMV-associated TCR beta chains appeared to be HLA-restricted in a later analysis, and the HLA associations seemed to be driven largely by CMV exposure. Broadly in line with IMGT annotations, most TCR beta V segments showed up in productive rearrangements about 87% or about 30% of the time in an earlier analysis of several hundred of the donors. A later analysis reported that several top co-occurrence clusters appeared linked to parvovirus B19, influenza, CMV and Epstein-Barr virus. The study gave a list of under 200 TCR beta chains associated with cytomegalovirus. Because HLA typing was missing for some donors at each locus, association tests included only the typed subset. In this cohort, only TCR beta chains were sequenced, and detectable features were limited by the absence of alpha or paired-chain data. A later genetic analysis reported fewer N-insertions in productive TCRs among donors in an Asian-associated ancestry cluster than the roughly 690-donor mean. In both the original and validation cohorts, the classifier was reported to diagnose cytomegalovirus status with high specificity and sensitivity. A further reported finding was that TCR beta sequences accurately predicted the HLA-A and HLA-B alleles for most subjects in the first cohort. The authors suggested that the approach could potentially be extended to other disease states and immunological phenotypes. A cluster of highly shared sequence variants was judged likely to represent a technical artifact of the sequencing pipeline. Presence/absence analyses assumed roughly uniform sequencing depth across donors, an assumption that may not hold. An association between a missense DCLRE1C variant and V-gene and J-gene trimming of TCR beta chains was found in a later genetic analysis and replicated in an independent cohort. Assigning TCR associations to individual alleles was difficult when HLA alleles, especially DR and DQ, strongly co-occurred.

The sample taken for sequencing was PBMCs. This receptor chain uses TRBV2 and TRBJ2-7, with 10 middle bases fitting TRBD1. The receptor was isolated from a man in his forties or fifties in good health and CMV-seropositive. The CDR3 region: CASRDRGVSEQYF. The nucleotide sequence is given as TGTGCCAGCAGGGACAGGGGGGTGTCCGAGCAGTACTTC.